The TCR beta chain described here comes from a study of cytomegalovirus exposure and HLA in healthy donors. The protocol was immunoSEQ multiplex PCR, while the TCRdb copy is restricted to in-frame clones and leaves out a portion. Of 95,000 to 150,000 clones listed, roughly 90% are singletons. There are 14 residues in the CDR3. V lost 4 bases, J lost 5 bases, and 4 bases stayed unmatched. From germline, CDR1 is SEHNR and CDR2 FQNEAQ (reference sequence). This clonotype originated in a woman in her late teens or twenties in good health and CMV-seropositive. Sequencing was carried out using PBMCs. This chain links TRBV7-9 with TRBJ2-7, with TRBD1 matching over 11 bases. The CDR3 DNA is TGTGCCAGCAGCTGGACAGGGGGCTTGGACGAGCAGTACTTC. It is translated as CASSWTGGLDEQYF.